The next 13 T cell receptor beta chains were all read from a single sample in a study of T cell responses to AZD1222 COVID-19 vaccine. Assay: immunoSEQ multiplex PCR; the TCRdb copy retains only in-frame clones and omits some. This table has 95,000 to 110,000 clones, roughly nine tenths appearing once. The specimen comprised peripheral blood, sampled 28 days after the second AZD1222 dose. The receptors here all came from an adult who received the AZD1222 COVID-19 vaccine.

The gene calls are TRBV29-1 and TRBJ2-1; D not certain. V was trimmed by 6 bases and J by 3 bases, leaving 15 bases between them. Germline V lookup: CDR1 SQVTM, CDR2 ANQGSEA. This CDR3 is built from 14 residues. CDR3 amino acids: CSVATATDYNEQFF. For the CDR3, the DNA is TGCAGCGTAGCAACTGCGACGGACTACAATGAGCAGTTCTTC.

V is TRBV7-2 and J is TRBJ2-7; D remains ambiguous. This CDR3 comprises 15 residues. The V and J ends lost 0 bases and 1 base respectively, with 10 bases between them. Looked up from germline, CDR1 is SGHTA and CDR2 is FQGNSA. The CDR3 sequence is CASSLAGTESYEQYF. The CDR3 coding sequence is TGTGCCAGCAGCTTAGCCGGTACTGAGTCCTACGAGCAGTACTTC.

The CDR3 sequence: CASSPRGTYEQYF. The CDR3 coding sequence is TGTGCCAGCAGTCCAAGGGGCACCTACGAGCAGTACTTC. This rearrangement joins TRBV3-1 (or the pseudogene TRBV3-2) to TRBJ2-7; D possibly corresponds to TRBD1 (5 bases). The CDR3 has 13 residues. V was cut by 6 bases and J by 2 bases, with 11 bases left in between. CDR1 is LGHDT and CDR2 is YNNKEL in the germline V gene (reference sequence).

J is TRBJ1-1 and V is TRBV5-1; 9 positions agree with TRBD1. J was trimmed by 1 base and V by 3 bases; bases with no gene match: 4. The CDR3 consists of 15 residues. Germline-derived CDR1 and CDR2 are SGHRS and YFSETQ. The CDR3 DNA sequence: TGCGCCAGCAGCTCGGGACAGGGAAGGAACACTGAAGCTTTCTTT. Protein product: CASSSGQGRNTEAFF.

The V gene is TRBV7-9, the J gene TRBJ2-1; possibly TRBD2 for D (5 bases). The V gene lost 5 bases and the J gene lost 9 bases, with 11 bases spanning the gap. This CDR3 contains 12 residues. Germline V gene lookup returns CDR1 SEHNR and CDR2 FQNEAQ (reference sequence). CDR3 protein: CASSVDYREQFF. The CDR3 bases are TGTGCCAGCAGCGTCGACTACCGTGAGCAGTTCTTC.

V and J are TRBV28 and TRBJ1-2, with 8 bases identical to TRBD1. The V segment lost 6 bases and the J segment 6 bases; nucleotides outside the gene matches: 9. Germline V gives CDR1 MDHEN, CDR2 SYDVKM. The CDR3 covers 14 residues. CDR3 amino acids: CASRTDRAVNGYTF. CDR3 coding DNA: TGTGCCAGCAGGACGGACAGGGCAGTGAATGGCTACACCTTC.

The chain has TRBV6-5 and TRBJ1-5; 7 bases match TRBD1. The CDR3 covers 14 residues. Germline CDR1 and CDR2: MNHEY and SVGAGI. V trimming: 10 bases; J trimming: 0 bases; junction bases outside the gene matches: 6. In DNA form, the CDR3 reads TGTGCCACCAGGACAGGTTATAGCAATCAGCCCCAGCATTTT. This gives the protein CATRTGYSNQPQHF.

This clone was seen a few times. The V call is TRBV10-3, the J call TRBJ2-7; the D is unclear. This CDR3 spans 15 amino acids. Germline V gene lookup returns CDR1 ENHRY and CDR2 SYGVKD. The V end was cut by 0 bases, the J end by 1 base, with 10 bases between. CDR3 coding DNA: TGTGCCATCAGTGAGTCGGTCCCCCGTTCCTACGAGCAGTACTTC. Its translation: CAISESVPRSYEQYF.

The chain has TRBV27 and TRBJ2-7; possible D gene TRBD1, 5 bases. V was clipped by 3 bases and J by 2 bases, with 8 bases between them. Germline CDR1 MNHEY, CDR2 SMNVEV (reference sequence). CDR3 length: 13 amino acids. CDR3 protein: CASSFRQTYEQYF. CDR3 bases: TGTGCCAGCAGTTTTAGACAGACCTACGAGCAGTACTTC.

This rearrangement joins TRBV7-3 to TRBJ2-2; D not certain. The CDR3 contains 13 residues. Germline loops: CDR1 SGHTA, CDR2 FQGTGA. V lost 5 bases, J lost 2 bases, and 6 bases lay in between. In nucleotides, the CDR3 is TGTGCCAGCAGCCCGATCAACACCGGGGAGCTGTTTTTT. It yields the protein CASSPINTGELFF.

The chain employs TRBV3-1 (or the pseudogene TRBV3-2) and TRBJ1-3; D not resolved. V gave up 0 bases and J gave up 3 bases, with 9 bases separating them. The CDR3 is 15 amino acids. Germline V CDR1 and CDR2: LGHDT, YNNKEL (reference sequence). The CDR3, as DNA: TGTGCCAGCAGCCAAGAAGTGGTCATTGGAAACACCATATATTTT. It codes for CASSQEVVIGNTIYF.

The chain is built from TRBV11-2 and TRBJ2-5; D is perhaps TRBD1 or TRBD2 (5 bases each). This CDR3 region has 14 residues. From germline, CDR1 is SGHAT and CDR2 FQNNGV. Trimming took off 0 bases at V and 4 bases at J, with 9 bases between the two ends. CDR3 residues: CASSLDPGTETQYF. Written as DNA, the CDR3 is TGTGCCAGCAGCTTAGATCCGGGGACAGAGACCCAGTACTTC.

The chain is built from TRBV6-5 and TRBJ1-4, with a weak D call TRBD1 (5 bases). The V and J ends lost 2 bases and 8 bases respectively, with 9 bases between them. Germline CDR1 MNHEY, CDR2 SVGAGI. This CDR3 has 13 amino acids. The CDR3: CASSYRQGEKLFF. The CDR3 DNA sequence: TGTGCCAGCAGTTACCGCCAGGGCGAAAAACTGTTTTTT.